What follows are 21 T cell receptor beta chains derived from one specimen sequenced in a study of CD8+CD57+ T cells in acquired aplastic anemia. CDR3 and TCR beta VDJ profiling relied on a genomic DNA template. Each CDR3 protein gets one entry after TCRdb re-called the reads with MiXCR. The sample lists about 270,000 distinct CDR3 sequences, roughly 50% occurring once. What was sequenced was sorted CD4+, CD8+, or CD8+CD57+ T cells (not recorded which) from PBMCs. The receptors here all came from a human donor with severe aplastic anemia or a healthy control (not recorded which).

This clonotype was recorded at least ten times. The chain carries TRBV19 and TRBJ2-2, with 11 nucleotides matching TRBD2. V shed 6 bases and J 5 bases; nucleotides not matched to a gene: 5. The germline CDR1 and CDR2 sequences are LNHDA and SQIVND (reference sequence). The CDR3 runs 15 residues. CDR3 DNA: TGTGCCAGTAGATTGCTAGCGGGGGGAACCGGGGAGCTGTTTTTT. It codes for CASRLLAGGTGELFF.

The genes are TRBV7-2 and TRBJ2-7; possibly TRBD1 for D (6 bases). Trimming took 2 bases from V and 4 from J, leaving 15 bases between them. Germline lookup yields CDR1 SGHTA and CDR2 FQGNSA. The CDR3 length is 15 residues. The CDR3 sequence: CASSLQAGEPYEQYF. In DNA form, the CDR3 reads TGTGCCAGCAGCTTACAGGCAGGGGAACCTTACGAGCAGTACTTC.

This clonotype was recorded once. The rearrangement joins TRBV15 to TRBJ2-3; D is unresolved. This CDR3 contains 15 residues. Trimming cost V 1 base and J 2 bases, with 10 bases left between them. Germline values: CDR1 LNHNV, CDR2 YYDKDF (reference sequence). CDR3 region: CATSRGVASTDTQYF. CDR3 nucleotide sequence: TGTGCCACCAGCAGAGGTGTAGCTTCCACAGATACGCAGTATTTT.

This sequence joins TRBV7-3 and TRBJ1-2; D not certain. This CDR3 spans 14 amino acids. The V gene's germline CDR1 is SGHTA and CDR2 FQGTGA. V lost 5 bases and J lost 0, with 10 bases in between. CDR3 DNA: TGTGCCAGCAGCCCCCCCGGGTCTAACTATGGCTACACCTTC. This gives the protein CASSPPGSNYGYTF.

J is TRBJ2-7 and V is TRBV5-1; D is uncertain. Germline V gene data show CDR1 as SGHRS and CDR2 as YFSETQ. The CDR3 has 13 amino acids. The V gene lost 4 bases and the J gene lost 8 bases, with 16 bases spanning the gap. In DNA, the CDR3 is TGCGCCAGCAGCGGACGGGTATCTGGCAAGCAGTACTTC. Its protein product is CASSGRVSGKQYF.

Only a few counts were recorded for this clonotype. The genes are TRBV9 and TRBJ1-6; 11 nucleotides line up with TRBD1. Germline-derived CDR1 and CDR2 are SGDLS and YYNGEE. V trimming: 1 base; J trimming: 8 bases; junction bases outside the gene matches: 11. The CDR3 covers 18 residues. Here the CDR3 DNA reads TGTGCCAGCAGCGTACCCCCGATCGGACAGGGGGCCGATTCACCCCTCCACTTT. Translated: CASSVPPIGQGADSPLHF.

This clonotype was counted at least ten times. The chain employs TRBV2 and TRBJ2-1; maybe TRBD2 (6 bases). The germline gives CDR1 SNHLY, CDR2 FYNNEI. Trimming removed 6 bases from V and 0 bases from J, with 18 bases in between. The CDR3 covers 17 residues. The CDR3, as DNA: TGTGCCAGCAGCCTTGGCGGGGCGACAAGCTCCTACAATGAGCAGTTCTTC. Translated: CASSLGGATSSYNEQFF.

This clonotype was found many times. This sequence joins TRBV6-4 and TRBJ2-2; perhaps TRBD2 as D (6 bases). The germline CDR1 and CDR2 sequences are MRHNA and SNTAGT. The CDR3 contains 15 residues. Trimming removed 4 bases at V and 4 bases at J, with 13 bases between. The CDR3 region is CASSVLTGGTGELFF. The DNA for the CDR3 is TGTGCCAGCAGTGTCCTCACCGGGGGCACCGGGGAGCTGTTTTTT.

The table lists this clonotype with a few counts. The chain links TRBV29-1 to TRBJ2-7; 9 nucleotides match TRBD1. The junction had 6 bases not matched to a gene; V was cut back by 3 bases and J by 3 bases. CDR3 length equals 14 residues. CDR1 is SQVTM and CDR2 is ANQGSEA in the germline V gene. CDR3 nucleotide sequence: TGCAGCGTTGATCCGACAGGGGGTAGCTACGAGCAGTACTTC. Its translation: CSVDPTGGSYEQYF.

This chain links TRBV9 with TRBJ1-2; D remains unclear. The V gene's germline CDR1 is SGDLS and CDR2 YYNGEE. V shed 4 bases and J shed 0 bases, with 10 bases lying between them. The CDR3 is made up of 14 amino acids. The CDR3 DNA is TGTGCCAGCAGCATGGACGGAGCTAACTATGGCTACACCTTC. Its translation: CASSMDGANYGYTF.

The chain is built from TRBV7-8 and TRBJ2-7; unclear D gene. The CDR3 length is 14 residues. Germline CDR1 and CDR2: SGHVS and FQNEAQ. V lost 3 bases and J 5 bases, leaving 14 bases between the germline ends. The CDR3 loop reads CASSLGSPVHEQYF. Here the CDR3 DNA reads TGTGCCAGCAGCTTGGGAAGTCCGGTCCACGAGCAGTACTTC.

The chain has TRBV2 and TRBJ1-1, with TRBD1 as a possible D gene (5 bases). The germline CDR1 and CDR2 sequences are SNHLY and FYNNEI. The CDR3 contains 15 residues. Deletions cut 6 bases from V and 4 bases from J, with 18 bases between. The CDR3 sequence is CASSGDSLIITEAFF. The CDR3 bases are TGTGCCAGCAGCGGTGACAGTCTTATCATCACTGAAGCTTTCTTT.

This clonotype was counted ten times or more. This chain connects TRBV2 to TRBJ2-4; 7 bases align to TRBD2. Per germline, CDR1 SNHLY and CDR2 FYNNEI. This CDR3 region has 15 residues. The J segment lost 6 bases and the V segment lost 6 bases, leaving 11 bases of the junction unmatched. This CDR3 reads CASSVLAGGGNIQYF. The CDR3 DNA follows: TGTGCCAGCAGCGTTTTAGCGGGCGGCGGAAACATTCAGTACTTC. The variable domain in full, with the rest retrieved from reference TRBV2 and TRBJ2-4, is EPEVTQTPSHQVTQMGQEVILRCVPISNHLYFYWYRQILGQKVEFLVSFYNNEISEKSEIFDDQFSVERPDGSNFTLKIRSTKLEDSAMYFCASSVLAGGGNIQYFGAGTRLSVL.

The gene calls are TRBV11-2 and TRBJ2-7; 12 nucleotides match TRBD2. J lost 2 bases, V lost 5 bases, and 4 bases had no gene match. The germline V gene encodes CDR1 SGHAT and CDR2 FQNNGV. The CDR3 is 15 residues long. This chain's CDR3 is CASSRGLAGAYEQYF. CDR3 nucleotide sequence: TGTGCCAGCAGCAGGGGACTAGCGGGCGCCTACGAGCAGTACTTC.

The chain carries TRBV20-1 and TRBJ2-5; 8 bases line up with TRBD2. Germline CDR1 DFQATT, CDR2 SNEGSKA (reference sequence). This CDR3 is 16 amino acids long. V lost 1 base to trimming and J lost 4 bases; unmatched junction nucleotides: 11. CDR3 DNA: TGCAGTGCTAGAGTAAGGCGAGCGGGGGAAGGAGAGACCCAGTACTTC. Residues: CSARVRRAGEGETQYF.

The chain employs TRBV12-3 or TRBV12-4 and TRBJ2-1, with a tentative D call TRBD2 (5 bases). With 3 bases removed from V and 3 bases from J, the gap between germline ends came to 12 bases. The CDR3 length is 15 residues. CDR3 in amino acids: CASSFGVVLYNEQFF. For the CDR3, the DNA is TGTGCCAGCAGTTTCGGGGTAGTACTCTACAATGAGCAGTTCTTC.

This clonotype was detected ten times or more. V and J are TRBV4-1 and TRBJ1-4, with a possible D match to TRBD1 (5 bases). This CDR3 is 15 amino acids long. V was shortened by 4 bases and J by 4 bases, with 13 bases between the two germline ends. The germline V gene encodes CDR1 MGHRA and CDR2 YSYEKL. Here the CDR3 reads CASSPLGTDNEKLFF. CDR3 sequence (DNA): TGCGCCAGCAGCCCCCTCGGGACGGATAATGAAAAACTGTTTTTT.

This clonotype was observed a handful of times. One end of the junction fails to match germline, which may point to a read error. The V gene is TRBV6-2 or TRBV6-3, the J gene TRBJ1-1; D call uncertain. The CDR3 runs to 13 residues. Germline loops: CDR1 MNHEY, CDR2 SVGEGT. The CDR3 region has the DNA TGTGCCATCAGTGAGTCGGCTGGGACTGAAGCTTTCTTT. Amino acids: CAISESAGTEAFF.

This clonotype was seen at least ten times. This chain connects TRBV20-1 to TRBJ2-7; 8 bases line up with TRBD2. The CDR3 sequence is 14 residues long. Per the germline V gene, CDR1 is DFQATT and CDR2 is SNEGSKA (reference sequence). V trimming: 6 bases; J trimming: 2 bases; junction bases outside the gene matches: 9. Here the CDR3 reads CSASRRGRTYEQYF. CDR3 coding DNA: TGCAGTGCCTCCCGACGCGGGAGGACCTACGAGCAGTACTTC.

This clonotype was picked up many times. The rearrangement joins TRBV20-1 to TRBJ2-3, with D possibly being TRBD1 (6 bases). Between the trimmed V and J ends, which lost 6 bases and 0 bases, there was a span of 19 bases. CDR1 is DFQATT, CDR2 SNEGSKA, per germline (reference sequence). This CDR3 contains 16 residues. DNA for the CDR3: TGCAGTGCCAGACGGTCTAGCAGGGGCAGCACAGATACGCAGTATTTT. The encoded protein is CSARRSSRGSTDTQYF.

This clonotype was seen many times. The rearrangement joins TRBV5-6 to TRBJ1-1; the match to TRBD1 covers 8 bases. The CDR3 runs 14 residues. CDR1 and CDR2 from the germline V gene are SGHDT and YYEEEE. Trimming removed 2 bases from V and 8 bases from J; junction bases left unmatched: 8. The chain's CDR3 is CASSLFRGPSEAFF. The CDR3 nucleotides read TGTGCCAGCAGCTTATTCAGGGGGCCGAGCGAAGCTTTCTTT.